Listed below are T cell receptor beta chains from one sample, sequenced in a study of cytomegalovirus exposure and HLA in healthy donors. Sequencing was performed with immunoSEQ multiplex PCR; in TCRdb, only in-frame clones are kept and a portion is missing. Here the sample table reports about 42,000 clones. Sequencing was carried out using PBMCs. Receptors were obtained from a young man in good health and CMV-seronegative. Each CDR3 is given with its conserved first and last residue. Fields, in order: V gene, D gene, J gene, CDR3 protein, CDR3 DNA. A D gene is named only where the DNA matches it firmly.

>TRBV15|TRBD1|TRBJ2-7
CATSRGDRYEQYF
TGTGCCACCAGCAGAGGGGACAGATATGAGCAGTACTTC
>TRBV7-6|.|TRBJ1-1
CASSLGGRGEALNTEAFF
TGTGCCAGCAGCTTAGGGGGCCGGGGGGAGGCGCTGAACACTGAAGCTTTCTTT
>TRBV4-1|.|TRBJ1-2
CASSQVRNYGYTF
TGCGCCAGCAGCCAAGTGCGGAACTATGGCTACACCTTC
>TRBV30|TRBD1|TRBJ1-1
CAWGPQGARSIAFF
TGTGCCTGGGGTCCACAGGGGGCGCGTTCTATAGCTTTCTTT
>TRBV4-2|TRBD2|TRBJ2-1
CASSQPTSGRAYNEQFF
TGTGCCAGCAGCCAACCGACTAGCGGGAGGGCCTACAATGAGCAGTTCTTC
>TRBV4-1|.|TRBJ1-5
CASSQGGVYQPQHF
TGCGCCAGCAGCCAAGGAGGAGTGTATCAGCCCCAGCATTTT
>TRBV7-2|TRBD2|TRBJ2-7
CASSLRGTSGSAPYEQYF
TGTGCCAGCAGCTTAAGGGGGACTAGCGGGAGCGCGCCCTACGAGCAGTACTTC
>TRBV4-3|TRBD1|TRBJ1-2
CASSQDWFRQGGYGYTF
TGCGCCAGCAGCCAAGATTGGTTTAGACAGGGGGGATATGGCTACACCTTC
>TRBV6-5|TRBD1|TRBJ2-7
CASSYGPGTGFGQYF
TGTGCCAGCAGTTACGGACCGGGGACAGGGTTCGGGCAGTACTTC
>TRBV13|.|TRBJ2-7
CASSLGGSSYEQYF
TGTGCCAGCAGCTTAGGAGGGAGCTCCTACGAGCAGTACTTC
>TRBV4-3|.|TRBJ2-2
CASSQDQGGVTGELFF
TGCGCCAGCAGCCAAGATCAGGGGGGAGTCACCGGGGAGCTGTTTTTT
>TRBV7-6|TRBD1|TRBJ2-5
CASSRDRGKTQYF
TGTGCCAGCAGCCGGGACAGGGGAAAGACCCAGTACTTC
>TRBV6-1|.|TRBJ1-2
CASSEGAANYGYTF
TGTGCCAGCAGTGAAGGGGCAGCCAACTATGGCTACACCTTC
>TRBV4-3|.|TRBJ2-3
CASSQGTSGVVDTQYF
TGCGCCAGCAGCCAAGGCACGTCGGGAGTTGTAGATACGCAGTATTTT
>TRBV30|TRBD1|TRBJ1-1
CAWSVRQGEAFF
TGTGCCTGGAGTGTACGACAGGGGGAAGCTTTCTTT
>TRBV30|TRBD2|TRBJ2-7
CAWIGGGRNAYEQYF
TGTGCCTGGATCGGAGGCGGGAGAAACGCCTACGAGCAGTACTTC
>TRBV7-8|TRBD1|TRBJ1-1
CASSQIRGLNTEAFF
TGTGCCAGCAGCCAGATCAGGGGGTTGAACACTGAAGCTTTCTTT
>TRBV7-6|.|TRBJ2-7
CASSLARAEEQYF
TGTGCCAGCAGCTTAGCGAGGGCAGAAGAGCAGTACTTC
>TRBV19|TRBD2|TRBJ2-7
CASSIGGLAGTYEQYF
TGTGCCAGTAGTATCGGAGGACTAGCGGGGACCTACGAGCAGTACTTC
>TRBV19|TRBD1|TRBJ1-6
CASSARQGNNSPLHF
TGTGCCAGTAGTGCCCGACAGGGCAATAATTCACCCCTCCACTTT
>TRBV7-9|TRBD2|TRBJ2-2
CASSLTSGRGSGELFF
TGTGCCAGCAGCTTGACTAGCGGGAGGGGATCCGGGGAGCTGTTTTTT
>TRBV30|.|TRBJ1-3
CAWSPTLGNTIYF
TGTGCCTGGAGTCCCACTCTCGGGAACACCATATATTTT
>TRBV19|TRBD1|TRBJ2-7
CASSMTGGYEQYF
TGTGCCAGTAGTATGACAGGGGGCTACGAGCAGTACTTC
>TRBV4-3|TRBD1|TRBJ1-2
CASSQDHGTGAIRFTF
TGCGCCAGCAGCCAAGACCACGGGACAGGGGCAATAAGATTCACCTTC
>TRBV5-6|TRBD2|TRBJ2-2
CASSPSGRNTGELFF
TGTGCCAGCAGCCCTAGCGGGAGGAACACCGGGGAGCTGTTTTTT
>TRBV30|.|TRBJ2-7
CAWSPTRSSYEQYF
TGTGCCTGGAGTCCTACTAGATCCTCCTACGAGCAGTACTTC
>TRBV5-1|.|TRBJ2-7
CASRNGQIRNYEQYF
TGCGCCAGCAGGAATGGACAGATCAGAAACTACGAGCAGTACTTC
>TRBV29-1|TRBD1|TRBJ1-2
CSVEIETGVSAF
TGCAGCGTTGAAATTGAGACAGGGGTTTCTGCCTTC
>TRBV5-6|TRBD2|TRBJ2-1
CASSLAGTSANEQFF
TGTGCCAGCAGCCTCGCCGGGACTAGCGCTAATGAGCAGTTCTTC
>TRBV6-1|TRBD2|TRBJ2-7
CASIIRRGGTYEQYF
TGTGCCAGCATTATCCGGAGGGGAGGGACCTACGAGCAGTACTTC
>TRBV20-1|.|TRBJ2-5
CSAGSGETQYF
TGCAGTGCGGGGTCGGGGGAGACCCAGTACTTC
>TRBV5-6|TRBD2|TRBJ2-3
CASSGGLAGAADTQYF
TGTGCCAGCAGCGGCGGACTAGCGGGAGCCGCAGATACGCAGTATTTT
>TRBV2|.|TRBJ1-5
CASSENQDQPQHF
TGTGCCAGCAGTGAAAACCAGGATCAGCCCCAGCATTTT
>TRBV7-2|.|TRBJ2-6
CASSLVSSGANVLTF
TGTGCCAGCAGCTTAGTGAGCTCTGGGGCCAACGTCCTGACTTTC
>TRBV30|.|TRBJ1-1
CAGNSGITEAFF
TGTGCCGGGAACAGCGGGATCACTGAAGCTTTCTTT
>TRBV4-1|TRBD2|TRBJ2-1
CASSPTAGLADGTSYNEQFF
TGCGCCAGCAGCCCGACGGCGGGACTAGCGGACGGAACTTCCTACAATGAGCAGTTCTTC
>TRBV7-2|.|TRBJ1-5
CASSSSGATYQPQHF
TGTGCCAGCAGCTCGTCAGGGGCCACTTATCAGCCCCAGCATTTT
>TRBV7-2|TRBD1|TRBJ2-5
CASSPGQGAENQYF
TGTGCCAGCAGCCCCGGACAGGGAGCGGAGAACCAGTACTTC
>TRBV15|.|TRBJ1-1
CATSRDSAGNTEAFF
TGTGCCACCAGCAGAGATTCGGCGGGGAACACTGAAGCTTTCTTT
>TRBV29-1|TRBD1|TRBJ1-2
CSVDDRADYGYTF
TGCAGCGTTGATGACAGGGCGGACTATGGCTACACCTTC
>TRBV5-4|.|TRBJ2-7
CASSLGWGAEQYF
TGTGCCAGCAGCTTGGGATGGGGAGCCGAGCAGTACTTC
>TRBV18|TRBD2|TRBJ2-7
CASSPGLAGTISYEQYF
TGTGCCAGCTCACCGGGACTAGCGGGGACGATCTCCTACGAGCAGTACTTC
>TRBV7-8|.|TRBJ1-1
CASSLKQGRTEAFF
TGTGCCAGCAGCTTAAAGCAGGGTCGGACTGAAGCTTTCTTT
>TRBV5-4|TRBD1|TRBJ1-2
CASSFTLYRGRLYGYTF
TGTGCCAGCAGTTTTACTTTATACAGGGGGCGCCTTTATGGCTACACCTTC
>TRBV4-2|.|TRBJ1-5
CASSQDGGGYQPQHF
TGTGCCAGCAGCCAAGATGGAGGCGGGTATCAGCCCCAGCATTTT
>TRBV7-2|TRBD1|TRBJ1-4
CASSPTGTANEKLFF
TGTGCCAGCAGCCCGACTGGGACAGCTAATGAAAAACTGTTTTTT
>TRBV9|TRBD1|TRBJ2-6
CASSVDTGGSSGANVLTF
TGTGCCAGCAGCGTAGATACAGGGGGGAGCTCTGGGGCCAACGTCCTGACTTTC
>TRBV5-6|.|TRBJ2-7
CASSGGPQGREQYF
TGTGCCAGCAGCGGGGGCCCTCAAGGAAGGGAGCAGTACTTC
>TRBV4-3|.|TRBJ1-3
CASTPGVGYGNTIYF
TGCGCCAGCACCCCGGGGGTAGGGTACGGAAACACCATATATTTT
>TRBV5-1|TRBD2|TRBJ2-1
CASSSYSGSRNEQFF
TGCGCCAGCAGCAGTTATAGCGGGAGCCGAAATGAGCAGTTCTTC
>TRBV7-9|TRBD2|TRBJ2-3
CASSPLRETPPDTQYF
TGTGCCAGCAGCCCCCTGCGGGAGACCCCCCCAGATACGCAGTATTTT
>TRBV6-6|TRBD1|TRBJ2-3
CASSAGTGAPDTQYF
TGTGCCAGCAGCGCCGGGACAGGGGCCCCAGATACGCAGTATTTT
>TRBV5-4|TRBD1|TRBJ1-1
CASSLRGQGYDTEAFF
TGTGCCAGCAGCTTGAGGGGACAGGGGTACGACACTGAAGCTTTCTTT
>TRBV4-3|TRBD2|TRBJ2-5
CASSQDPSGRETQYF
TGCGCCAGCAGCCAAGATCCTAGCGGGAGAGAGACCCAGTACTTC